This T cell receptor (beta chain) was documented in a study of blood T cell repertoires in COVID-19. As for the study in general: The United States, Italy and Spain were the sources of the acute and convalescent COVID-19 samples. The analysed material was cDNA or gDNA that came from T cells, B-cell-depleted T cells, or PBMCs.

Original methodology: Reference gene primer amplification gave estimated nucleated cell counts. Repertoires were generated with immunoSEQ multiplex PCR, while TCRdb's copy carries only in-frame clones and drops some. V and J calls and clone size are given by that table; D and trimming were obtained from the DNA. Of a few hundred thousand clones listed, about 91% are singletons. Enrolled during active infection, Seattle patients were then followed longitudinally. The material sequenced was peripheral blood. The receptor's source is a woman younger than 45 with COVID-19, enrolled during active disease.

The CDR3 loop reads CASSIGGGLNNEQFF. CDR3 DNA sequence: TGTGCCAGTAGTATAGGAGGGGGCCTGAACAATGAGCAGTTCTTC. V and J are TRBV19 and TRBJ2-1, with 7 bases identical to TRBD1. CDR3 length equals 15 residues. The V and J ends lost 1 base and 5 bases, in that order; junction bases with no gene match: 5. Germline values: CDR1 LNHDA, CDR2 SQIVND (reference sequence). Combining the CDR3 with reference TRBV19 and TRBJ2-1 gives the whole variable domain DGGITQSPKYLFRKEGQNVTLSCEQNLNHDAMYWYRQDPGQGLRLIYYSQIVNDFQKGDIAEGYSVSREKKESFPLTVTSAQKNPTAFYLCASSIGGGLNNEQFFGPGTRLTVL.